These 5 T cell receptor beta chains were sequenced from one sample in a study of T cells in women clearing cervical HPV infection. Clones were sequenced by immunoSEQ multiplex PCR, and TCRdb holds only the in-frame ones, with some missing. The sample data list tens of thousands of clones. Sequences were obtained from blood buffy coat. All receptors come from a woman aged 18-69 years with a cervical HPV16 infection that either progressed to CIN3+ or cleared (not recorded which).

CDR3 sequence: CASTRTGNSNQPQHF. Incomplete CDR3 DNA: TGTGCCAGCACCCGGACAGGTAATAGCAATCAGCCC. The chain is built from TRBV28 and TRBJ1-5, with 7 bases identical to TRBD1. The read ends 3 residues early relative to the CDR3; the germline J gene fills the gap. Germline-derived CDR1 and CDR2 are MDHEN and SYDVKM. CDR3 length equals 15 residues. V lost 7 bases and J lost 0; bases outside the gene matches: 6.

A word on this clone: The CDR3 end is not reached by the read, which stops 3 residues before it; the germline J gene fills it in. The chain has TRBV11-1 and TRBJ2-5; D is undetermined. Trimming took 2 bases from V and 4 from J, leaving 5 bases between them. The CDR3 totals 12 residues. CDR1 is SGHAT, CDR2 FQDESV, per germline (reference sequence). The covered CDR3 bases are TGTGCCAGCAGCTTAATCAGAGAGACC. Translated, it gives CASSLIRET. The whole CDR3 reads CASSLIRETQYF.

About this clone: The CDR3 end falls 3 residues outside the read, so it is completed with the germline J gene. This chain joins TRBV5-1 and TRBJ2-5; TRBD2 aligns across 11 bases. Trimming removed 4 bases from V and 2 bases from J; junction bases left unmatched: 7. Germline V gene data show CDR1 as SGHRS and CDR2 as YFSETQ. The CDR3 is made up of 16 amino acids. The sequenced CDR3 bases are TGCGCCAGCAGCCCGGGACTAGCGGAGACTCAAGAGACC. This sequence encodes CASSPGLAETQET. The complete CDR3 protein is CASSPGLAETQETQYF.

As concerns this clone: With the read ending 3 residues before the CDR3 end, the germline J gene is used to fill in that end. V is TRBV7-9 and J is TRBJ1-2; D might be TRBD1 (5 bases). The CDR3 length is 14 residues. Deletions cut 0 bases from V and 5 bases from J, with 10 bases between. The V gene's germline CDR1 is SEHNR and CDR2 FQNEAQ (reference sequence). The covered CDR3 bases are TGTGCCAGCAGCTTAGCGGCAGGGTTATATGGC. Translation gives CASSLAAGLYG. The full CDR3 protein reads CASSLAAGLYGYTF.

A note on this clone: The read halts 3 residues ahead of the CDR3 end, with the missing end drawn from the germline J gene. The chain joins TRBV7-9 to TRBJ2-2, with D unresolved. This CDR3 spans 12 amino acids. V was clipped by 8 bases and J by 6 bases, with 10 bases between them. Per germline, CDR1 SEHNR and CDR2 FQNEAQ (reference sequence). Here the CDR3 reads CASSFLAGELFF. CDR3 bases read: TGTGCCAGCTCCTTTTTAGCCGGGGAG.